This T cell receptor (beta chain) is drawn from a study of cytomegalovirus exposure and HLA in healthy donors (TCRdb year 2017). Concerning the study at large: In an earlier analysis of 587 of the donors, around 300 Gb of sequence data and approximately 100 million unique TCR beta sequences from about 180 million T cells were reported. Typing coverage differed by locus: A, B, C, DRB1 and DQB1 were typed in roughly 620-640 donors, DQA1 in about 550, DPA1 in 606, and DPB1 in 450 to 490. The T cell repertoires of under 700 subjects were profiled by immunosequencing and related to cytomegalovirus serostatus. A later genetic analysis took genome-wide SNP genotypes for about 65% of the 666 donors and used that subset as a discovery cohort. Alongside the repertoire data, information on donor age, sex, ethnicity and CMV serostatus was compiled. Among roughly 400 genotyped donors of the cohort, an average of about 220,000 unique TCR beta nucleotide sequences was sequenced per donor, of which about 19% were non-productive. Roughly five DR-DQ haplotypes were handled as single units for association and clustering because linkage in the cohort was strong. In the later analysis, no new phenotypic data were used to find candidate immune exposures; instead, reliance was placed on TCR beta sequences and their occurrence across donors. The aim of the study was to test whether cataloging public T cell receptors could identify signatures of past pathogen exposure. A later analysis re-examined previously published TCR beta repertoires from 500 to 700 donors and added high-resolution HLA genotyping to investigate patterns of TCR occurrence. About 300 gigabases of sequencing data and approximately 93 million unique TCR sequences were included in an early release covering roughly 600 HLA-typed donors. Among the roughly 390 genotyped donors, approximately 77% belonged to the genetic ancestry cluster associated with self-reported Caucasian donors. To predict cytomegalovirus infection status, the study brought together high-throughput TCR immunosequencing, statistical association of individual TCRs with disease status, and machine learning. All discovery cohort repertoires had been generated using a single sequencing platform. A separate validation cohort of 90 to 150 different subjects was used in addition to the approximately 670-subject first cohort. HLA typing included class I and class II loci at four-digit resolution. In an earlier analysis of a few hundred of the donors, high-throughput TCR beta sequencing was used to judge whether each TCR beta V gene segment behaved as functional or pseudogenic.

The cohort consisted of fewer than 700 healthy bone marrow donors. Cohort members were all nominally healthy when sampled, although unrecorded immune exposures were likely present. The donor tested CMV seronegative and was one of the 352 seronegative cohort members. Every donor gave a peripheral blood sample, and the peripheral blood mononuclear cells from that sample were used for TCR beta sequencing. Genomic DNA was extracted from the blood cell samples with the Qiagen DNeasy Blood Extraction Kit. Concerning this clone: Its specific antigen is unknown. The record has no base qualities; no much larger clone is one base away.

The CDR3 sequence holds 14 residues, the cysteine and phenylalanine included. The read is trimmed to its CDR3 DNA, 42 bases read in frame from base 1. V is shortened by 0 bases, J by 4 bases, and the region joining them spans 10 bases. CDR1 and CDR2 are read off the germline V gene as SGHRS and YFSETQ. Library construction relied on the immunoSEQ multiplex PCR assay. The multiplex PCR relied on a mix of 60 forward primers for TCR Vbeta segments and 13 reverse primers for TCR Jbeta segments. Amplification of the CDR3 region of rearranged TCR beta genes was performed with a multiplex PCR assay on genomic DNA. Amplified TCR beta libraries were sequenced as 87-base-pair reads on the Illumina HiSeq System. The original pipeline was this. In a later analysis, about 80 million unique TCR beta chains were counted across the 650 to 750 repertoires, and roughly 10 million of these chains were shared by at least two donors. A nearest-neighbor algorithm error-corrected the raw reads and collapsed the reads into unique sequences, merging closely related sequences to remove PCR and sequencing errors. To assign V, D and J gene segments, CDR3 sequences were aligned to IMGT reference sequences. For a sequence to be retained, at least a six-nucleotide match to both a V gene segment and a J gene segment was required. A rearrangement was called productive if the CDR3 had no stop codons and remained in frame with V and J, and every other rearrangement was called non-productive. Following IMGT convention, CDR3 was defined as the stretch from the second conserved V-encoded cysteine to the conserved J-encoded phenylalanine. In an earlier analysis of 500 to 650 of the donors, sequences lacking an unambiguous match to a single V gene segment were excluded. An earlier analysis of a few hundred of the donors classified V segments as functional when productive rearrangements were above 56.7% and as segregating when the standard deviation between donors was above 5%. A statistical classification framework was developed to diagnose cytomegalovirus status using the catalog of TCR beta chain sequences. A later analysis assigned V and J genes by comparing TCR nucleotide sequences with IMGT/GENE-DB human TR gene sequences. In a later analysis, CDR3 sequences and most-parsimonious VDJ recombination scenarios were assigned using the TCRdist pipeline. In a later analysis, each TCR beta chain was defined by its CDR3 amino acid sequence together with its V-gene family, and reads without a unique V-gene family were excluded. A later analysis removed 592 highly shared, low-generation-probability nucleotide sequences to deal with suspected cross-contamination and a sequencing artifact. For each public chain, a later analysis derived a clonal expansion index from normalized ranks of inferred template counts within each repertoire. A later analysis computed generation probabilities with a VDJ recombination model fitted to out-of-frame rearrangements, and checked the results against IGoR. In a later analysis, hypergeometric tests were used to score TCR-TCR, TCR-HLA and TCR-CMV co-occurrence, with a repertoire-size bias correction applied to TCR pairs. To estimate false discovery rates, a later analysis permuted the HLA or CMV assignments 20 times. In a later analysis, co-occurring TCRs were grouped using DBSCAN, with TCRdist sequence similarity added in when clustering inside HLA-allele-positive subsets. Co-occurrence clustering excluded repertoires with fewer than 30,000 or more than 120,000 public chains, plus five with anomalous nucleotide sharing. TCRdb took this table from immuneACCESS and kept in-frame rearrangements with V and J called. Such tables lack part of the clones; where checked against another copy, unresolved V genes explain under half of the gap, and the rest is unexplained. That table furnishes V, J and clone size, whereas the DNA furnished D and trimming. This sample is represented by 97,000 or so clones; roughly 70% of them were singletons. In total, the top ten clones hold 2% to 3% of the sample.

Overall results and qualifications from the work: A further reported finding was that TCR beta sequences accurately predicted the HLA-A and HLA-B alleles for most subjects in the first cohort. In vitro tests confirmed that a few of the cytomegalovirus-associated TCR beta chains recognize cytomegalovirus antigens. Most TCR sequences were observed very rarely across donors, whereas some public TCRs were present in many individuals. Correlated functional status among segregating V segments might be attributable to linkage disequilibrium, but an unknown experimental factor could not be ruled out. In a later genetic analysis, a missense DCLRE1C variant was associated with V-gene and J-gene trimming of TCR beta chains, and the association was replicated in an independent cohort. Cytomegalovirus status was reported to be diagnosed by the classifier with high specificity and sensitivity in both the original and validation cohorts. In a later analysis, several top co-occurrence clusters were reported to appear linked to parvovirus B19, influenza, CMV and Epstein-Barr virus. A later analysis found that HLA-associated TCR beta chains were more clonally expanded and had lower generation probabilities than equally common non-associated chains. Broadly in line with IMGT annotations, most TCR beta V segments showed up in productive rearrangements about 90% or about 30% of the time in an earlier analysis of around 550 of the donors. Sequencing depth was assumed to be roughly uniform across donors in the presence/absence analyses, though that assumption may not hold. Because HLA typing was missing for some donors at each locus, association tests included only the typed subset. A cluster of highly shared sequence variants was judged likely to be a technical artifact of the sequencing pipeline. In the study, approximately 160 TCR beta chains were listed as associated with cytomegalovirus. Most CMV-associated TCR beta chains appeared to be HLA-restricted in a later analysis, and the HLA associations seemed to be driven largely by CMV exposure. A later analysis associated 15,000 or so TCR beta sequences with specific HLA alleles at a false discovery rate of 0.05. In a later analysis, TCR association rates were found to vary across HLA loci, with the most associated TCRs seen for DRB1 alleles and the fewest for HLA-C alleles. Compared with the approximately 700-donor mean, donors in an Asian-associated ancestry cluster had fewer N-insertions in productive TCRs, according to a later genetic analysis. Assigning TCR associations to individual alleles was difficult when HLA alleles, especially DR and DQ, strongly co-occurred. Only TCR beta chains were sequenced in this cohort, and the absence of alpha or paired-chain data limited detectable features. For the cohort, immune exposure information was limited to CMV serostatus. It was suggested by the authors that the approach could potentially be generalized to other disease states and immunological phenotypes. Because the 87-base-pair reads could not distinguish some IMGT-functional V segments, including TRBV6-2 and TRBV6-3, those segments were excluded. Some 16 rarely observed V segments, including chromosome 9 orphons, were excluded from the earlier analysis of a few hundred of the donors because counts were too low.

The chain links TRBV5-1 with TRBJ1-1; TRBD1 is a possible D gene, resting on 5 matching bases. Material: PBMCs. The receptor comes from a man aged 45 to 65 in good health and CMV-seronegative. Here is the DNA: TGCGCCAGCAGCTTGGCGGGGGAAATCACTGAAGCTTTCTTT. This gives the protein CASSLAGEITEAFF.